This TCR beta chain stems from a study of blood T cell repertoires in COVID-19 (TCRdb year 2020). With regard to the full study: Collaborator samples came from the United States, Italy and Spain and covered acute and convalescent phases of COVID-19. Where available, HLA class I and class II types were obtained from metadata supplied by the sample provider rather than from assay-based typing. Subjects who had been exposed to COVID-19, were actively infected with it, or had recovered from it provided the deeply sampled blood TCRbeta repertoires that made up the dataset. The prospective study material was composed of cDNA or gDNA derived from T cells, B-cell-depleted T cells, or PBMCs. Nearly every sample came with metadata listing a de-identified subject ID, COVID-19 status, age in years and sex. The repertoires were released in a freely available public database meant as a resource for research on the immune response to SARS-CoV-2. The samples were drawn from two sources: the first 160 participants of the ongoing ImmuneRACE study, and about 1,300 subjects contributed by 6 global collaborators. Overall study results and their limits: Clinical and demographic metadata were provided uncurated, with the amount varying by source and participant.

A remark on this clone: Its antigen is currently not known. Qualities for individual bases were not recorded, and no much larger clone is one base off.

The CDR3 holds 16 amino acids from the cysteine to the phenylalanine. Only the CDR3 portion is preserved as DNA: 48 bases, with reading frame beginning at the first base. The germline V gene encodes CDR1 LGHNA and CDR2 YSLEER. Relative to germline, V is missing 2 bases and J is missing 2 bases, with 6 bases of the junction outside any gene match. TCRbeta CDR3 regions were amplified from genomic DNA by means of the immunoSEQ Assay, a bias-controlled multiplex PCR. For the original study's pipeline: The number of nucleated cells in each sample was estimated from the amplification of reference gene primers within the assay. To quantify the absolute abundance of each unique TCRbeta CDR3 rearrangement, sequence reads were collapsed and filtered. Productive Simpson clonality was computed per sample as the square root of Simpson's diversity index over productive rearrangements. TCRdb retrieved this table from immuneACCESS and kept in-frame rearrangements only. Not all clones are present; in checked studies, unresolved V genes account for under half, and no reason is known for the remainder. Clonal size and the V and J genes are those of that table, whereas D and trimming came from the DNA. The sample contains about 81,000 clones, approximately 82% of them found a single time. The ten largest account for over 7% of the sample.

The collaborating institutions used their own protocols to collect whole blood in K2EDTA tubes. Collaborator samples were shipped for TCRbeta analysis as frozen whole blood, isolated PBMCs, or DNA extracted from either sample type. The chain uses TRBV4-3 and TRBJ1-1; 9 central bases correspond to TRBD1. Sequencing was done on a sample of peripheral blood. The receptor was isolated from a human donor in a cohort sampled during active COVID-19. The CDR3 loop reads CASSQQDRGGNTEAFF. Here is the DNA: TGCGCCAGCAGCCAACAGGACAGGGGAGGAAACACTGAAGCTTTCTTT.